The 8 T cell receptor beta chains below come from one sample, sequenced in a study of cytomegalovirus exposure and HLA in healthy donors. Libraries were prepared by immunoSEQ multiplex PCR; TCRdb keeps only in-frame clonotypes and omits some of them. The table records about 56,000 clones, almost 97% of them present only once. The specimen was PBMCs. All receptors come from a woman aged 18-29 years in good health and CMV-seronegative.

V gene TRBV6-4 combines with J gene TRBJ2-1; 12 bases map to TRBD1. CDR1 MRHNA and CDR2 SNTAGT come from the germline V gene. The V and J ends lost 5 bases and 8 bases, in that order; junction bases with no gene match: 4. The CDR3 sequence is 14 residues long. The CDR3 region has the DNA TGTGCCAGCAGTTCCGGGACAGGGGGCTATGAGCAGTTCTTC. Encoded protein: CASSSGTGGYEQFF.

The CDR3 loop is CASSASQGPYNEQFF. CDR3 DNA: TGTGCCAGCAGTGCCTCACAGGGACCCTACAATGAGCAGTTCTTC. J is TRBJ2-1 and V is TRBV6-4; tentative D call: TRBD1 (6 bases). V gave up 4 bases and J gave up 2 bases, with 12 bases separating them. Germline V CDR1 and CDR2: MRHNA, SNTAGT. The CDR3 loop spans 15 amino acids.

The chain carries TRBV6-1 and TRBJ1-2, with 10 bases aligning to TRBD1. This CDR3 has 15 residues. Trimming cost V 4 bases and J 4 bases; bases outside gene matches: 6. The germline CDR1 and CDR2 sequences are MNHNS and SASEGT. CDR3 DNA sequence: TGTGCCAGCAGTGTGGGAGGGACAGGGGCCTATGGCTACACCTTC. Translation: CASSVGGTGAYGYTF.

The table lists this clone with a count of one. The chain couples TRBV15 to TRBJ2-7, with 10 nucleotides matching TRBD1. V lost 5 bases, J lost 4 bases, and 5 bases stayed unmatched. The CDR3 length is 14 residues. The germline V gene encodes CDR1 LNHNV and CDR2 YYDKDF (reference sequence). DNA of the CDR3: TGTGCCACCAGCCTTGACAGGGGGCGGTACGAGCAGTACTTC. Translated: CATSLDRGRYEQYF.

The chain combines TRBV5-4 with TRBJ2-7; 7 positions match TRBD1. Germline values: CDR1 SGHNT, CDR2 YYREEE (reference sequence). The CDR3 sequence is 16 residues long. The J segment lost 0 bases and the V segment lost 0 bases, leaving 6 bases of the junction unmatched. CDR3 sequence: CASSLVGQVDSYEQYF. The CDR3 DNA reads as TGTGCCAGCAGCTTGGTCGGACAGGTTGACTCCTACGAGCAGTACTTC.

This chain uses TRBV28 with TRBJ2-7; D not resolved. The CDR3 length is 15 residues. Germline V gene lookup returns CDR1 MDHEN and CDR2 SYDVKM. V dropped 6 bases and J dropped 1 base, with 16 bases sitting between them. DNA of the CDR3: TGTGCCAGCAGCCGTATCCCCGGCAGGTCCTACGAGCAGTACTTC. Residues: CASSRIPGRSYEQYF.

The chain joins TRBV6-6 to TRBJ2-2; TRBD1 aligns across 10 bases. The CDR3 is 15 amino acids. Germline values: CDR1 MNHNY, CDR2 SVGAGI (reference sequence). The ends lost 7 bases at V and 6 bases at J; junction bases unmatched: 8. The CDR3 spells CASTLGQGGSGELFF. CDR3 DNA sequence: TGTGCCAGCACCCTTGGACAGGGGGGTTCCGGGGAGCTGTTTTTT.

The chain recombines TRBV7-8 with TRBJ1-1; possible D gene TRBD1, 5 bases. CDR3 size: 14 residues. Germline assignment: CDR1 SGHVS and CDR2 FQNEAQ. The V end lost 1 base, the J end lost 11 bases, and 17 bases lay between the germline ends. DNA for the CDR3: TGTGCCAGCAGCTTAGGCGGGGGTAGGGTTAGGGCTTTCTTT. It is translated as CASSLGGGRVRAFF.